The T cell receptor beta chain under discussion was sequenced for a study of shared clonotypes between healthy human individuals (dated by TCRdb to 2018 to 2021). About the investigation overall: The cohort comprised two women and a few men aged 18 to 49 years. For each donor, three plates each were used for CD4 naive and CD4 memory, two plates were used for CD8 naive, and one plate was used for CD8 memory. The study deeply sequenced blood TCR repertoires of five healthy adults to estimate repertoire size and the extent of clonotype sharing between individuals. To increase sequencing depth and limit assay-specific biases, different laboratories used diverse techniques to prepare libraries and sequence TCR repertoires. Leukapheresis yielded between about 0.9 and 8.9 billion PBMCs per donor.

Between the V and J ends, shortened by 0 bases and 3 bases respectively, the junction contains 11 bases. From a lookup of the germline V gene (reference sequence), CDR1 and CDR2 are MNHEY and SMNVEV. Reading from cysteine to phenylalanine, the CDR3 counts 15 amino acids. Only the CDR3 portion is preserved as DNA: 45 bases, with reading frame beginning at the first base. What the work shows at the level of the full study, not this receptor alone: Compared with non-shared clonotypes, clonotypes shared by all four sorted-subset donors had higher generation probabilities. Larger estimated clonotype richness was generally found for naive subsets than for memory subsets. Incomplete sequencing was indicated by rarefaction of sorted-subset datasets, despite the large sequencing depth. Pairwise subsampling led to the expectation that sequencing depth would affect the degree of clonotype sharing among donors. Sampling was restricted to blood, and TCR repertoires in tissue are likely to differ from TCR repertoires in blood. Because the study included a small number of donors, the genetic and exposure-history diversity represented was limited. Sharing across several donors was observed for approximately 5% of naive CD4, over 3% of naive CD8, 2% to 2.5% of memory CD4, and around 0.44% of memory CD8 clonotypes.

CD8 naive samples were obtained by positive selection for CCR7 among CD45RO-negative cells, yielding a CD45RA+CCR7+ population from which TemRA cells were excluded. The donors were healthy, HIV-negative adults who had no recently reported acute infections or vaccinations. All donors were Caucasian adults living in Nashville, Tennessee, USA. Blood was obtained by leukapheresis, after which PBMCs were separated by Ficoll-Histopaque density gradient centrifugation and cryopreserved in liquid nitrogen vapor phase. Analytical flow cytometry was used to check the purity and quantity of every magnetically sorted T cell population. Each sorted fraction had its genomic DNA isolated and then quantified by UV absorbance on a Nanodrop 2000c. With regard to this clone: The antigen this receptor binds is unknown. Per-base quality was not reported, and no clone a single base away is much larger than it.

Using the deep immunoSEQ assay, TCR CDR3 regions were amplified from genomic DNA by multiplex PCR. Extracted genomic DNA from each cell subset was spread evenly across all wells of several immunoSEQ 96-well plates, with each plate serving as a replicate. For sorted subsets, each replicate PCR was loaded with 200 ng genomic DNA, equivalent to about 30,000 T cell genomes. Purified libraries were quantified with a Qubit 3.0 fluorometer, sized on a Bioanalyzer 2100, and re-quantified with the KAPA Library Quantification kit. Every immunoSEQ 96-well plate was sequenced on a dedicated single-read 150-cycle Illumina NextSeq 550 flow cell. From the authors' description of their analysis: The immunoSEQ output contained only junctional sequences without quality scores, so filtering could not match that applied to full-length reads. Sequences were annotated with PyIR, a Python wrapper for IgBLAST v1.9, and V/J genes and CDR3 were assigned using IMGT germline references. Reads were filtered out if the reads had weak V/J assignments (E-value above 1e-6), no CDR3, stop codons, out-of-frame junctions, or ambiguous translated residues. V3J clonotypes were defined by identical inferred V gene, J gene, and CDR3 amino acid sequence. Percentage overlap between repertoires was computed as shared unique clonotypes divided by the size of the smaller repertoire. Richness of each repertoire was evaluated using RTK rarefaction, the Chao1 estimator, and Recon v2.1 estimates of unobserved clonotypes. Generation probabilities for all TCRbeta clonotypes obtained by the gDNA method from four donors were computed using OLGA. TCRdb mirrors the immuneACCESS table, restricted to in-frame sequences. Some clones are absent from its copies; in checked studies, under half trace to an unresolved V gene, and the reason for the others is unknown. V and J calls and clone size are those listed in that table; D and trimming were worked out from the DNA. The sample records over 2 million clones, about 94% of which are singletons. The biggest ten clones account for roughly 1% of the sample.

This sequence was found in a young man in good health. The sample consisted of naive CD8+ T cells sorted from blood. The cell subset or site label on this specimen signifies: CD45RA+CCR7+. The rearranged chain carries TRBV27 and TRBJ1-2; no D gene is confidently identified. CDR3 protein: CASSLSGSLDYGYTF. DNA sequence: TGTGCCAGCAGTTTATCAGGGTCTCTCGACTATGGCTACACCTTC.